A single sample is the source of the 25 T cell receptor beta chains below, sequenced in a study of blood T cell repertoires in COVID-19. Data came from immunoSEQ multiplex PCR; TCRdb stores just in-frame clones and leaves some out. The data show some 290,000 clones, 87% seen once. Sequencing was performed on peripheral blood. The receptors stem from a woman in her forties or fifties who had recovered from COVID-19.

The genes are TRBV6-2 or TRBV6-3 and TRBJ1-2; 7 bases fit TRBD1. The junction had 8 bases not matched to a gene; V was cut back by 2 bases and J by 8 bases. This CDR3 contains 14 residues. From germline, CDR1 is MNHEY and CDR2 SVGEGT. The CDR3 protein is CASSYDGTVFGYTF. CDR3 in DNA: TGTGCCAGCAGTTACGATGGGACAGTGTTCGGCTACACCTTC.

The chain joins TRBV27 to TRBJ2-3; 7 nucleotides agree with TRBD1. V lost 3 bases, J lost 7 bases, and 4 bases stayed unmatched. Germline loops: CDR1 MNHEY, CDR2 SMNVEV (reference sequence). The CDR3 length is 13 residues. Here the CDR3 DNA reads TGTGCCAGCAGTTTGGCAGGGGGATATACGCAGTATTTT. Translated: CASSLAGGYTQYF.

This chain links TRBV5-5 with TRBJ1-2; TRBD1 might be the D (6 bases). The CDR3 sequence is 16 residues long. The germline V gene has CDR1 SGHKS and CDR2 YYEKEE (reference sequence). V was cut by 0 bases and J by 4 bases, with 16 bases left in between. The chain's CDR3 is CASSLGPGGPGYGYTF. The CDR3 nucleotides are TGTGCCAGCAGCTTGGGGCCCGGGGGGCCTGGCTATGGCTACACCTTC.

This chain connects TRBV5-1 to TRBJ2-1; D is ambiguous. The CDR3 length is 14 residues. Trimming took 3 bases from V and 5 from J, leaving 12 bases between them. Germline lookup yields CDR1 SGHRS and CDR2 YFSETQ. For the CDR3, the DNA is TGCGCCAGCAGCTCTTCAGAACGAAACAATGAGCAGTTCTTC. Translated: CASSSSERNNEQFF.

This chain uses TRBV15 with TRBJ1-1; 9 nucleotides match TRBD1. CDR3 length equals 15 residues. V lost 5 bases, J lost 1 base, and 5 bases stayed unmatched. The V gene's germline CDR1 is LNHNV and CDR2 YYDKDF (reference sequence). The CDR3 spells CATSFDRGWNTEAFF. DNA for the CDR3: TGTGCCACCAGCTTCGACAGGGGGTGGAACACTGAAGCTTTCTTT.

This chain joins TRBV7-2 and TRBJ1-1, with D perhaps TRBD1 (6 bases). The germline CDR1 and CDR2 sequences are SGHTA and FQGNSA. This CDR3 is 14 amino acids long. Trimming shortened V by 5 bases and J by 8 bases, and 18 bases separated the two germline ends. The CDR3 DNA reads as TGTGCCAGCAGCCCCTTTCGGCGGGGGCCAGAAGCTTTCTTT. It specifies CASSPFRRGPEAFF. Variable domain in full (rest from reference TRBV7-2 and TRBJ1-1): GAGVSQSPSNKVTEKGKDVELRCDPISGHTALYWYRQSLGQGLEFLIYFQGNSAPDKSGLPSDRFSAERTGGSVSTLTIQRTQQEDSAVYLCASSPFRRGPEAFFGQGTRLTVV.

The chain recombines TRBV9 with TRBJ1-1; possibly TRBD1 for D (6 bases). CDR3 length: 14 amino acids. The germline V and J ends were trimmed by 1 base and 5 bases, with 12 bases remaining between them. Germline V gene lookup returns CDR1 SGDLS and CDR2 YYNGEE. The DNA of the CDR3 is TGTGCCAGCAGCGTACGACCTACAGGGACTGAAGCTTTCTTT. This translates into CASSVRPTGTEAFF.

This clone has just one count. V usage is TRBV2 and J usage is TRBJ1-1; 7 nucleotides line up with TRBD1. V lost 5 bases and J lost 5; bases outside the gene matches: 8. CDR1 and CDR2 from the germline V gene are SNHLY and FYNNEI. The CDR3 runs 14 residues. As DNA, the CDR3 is TGTGCCAGCAGTTTCACAGGGGTAGGTACTGAAGCTTTCTTT. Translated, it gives CASSFTGVGTEAFF.

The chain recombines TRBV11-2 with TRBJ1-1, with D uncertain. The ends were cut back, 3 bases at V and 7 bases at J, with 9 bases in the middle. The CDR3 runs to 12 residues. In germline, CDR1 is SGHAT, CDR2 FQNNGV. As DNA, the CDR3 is TGTGCCAGCAGCTTTGAGTACAGTGAAGCTTTCTTT. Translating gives CASSFEYSEAFF. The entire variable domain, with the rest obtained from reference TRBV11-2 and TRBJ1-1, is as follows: EAGVAQSPRYKIIEKRQSVAFWCNPISGHATLYWYQQILGQGPKLLIQFQNNGVVDDSQLPKDRFSAERLKGVDSTLKIQPAKLEDSAVYLCASSFEYSEAFFGQGTRLTVV.

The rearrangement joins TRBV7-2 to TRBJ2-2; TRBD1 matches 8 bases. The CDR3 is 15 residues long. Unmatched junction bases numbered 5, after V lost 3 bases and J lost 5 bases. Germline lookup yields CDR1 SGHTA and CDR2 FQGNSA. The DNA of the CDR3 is TGTGCCAGCAGCTTGGACAGGGTAGGGACCGGGGAGCTGTTTTTT. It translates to CASSLDRVGTGELFF.

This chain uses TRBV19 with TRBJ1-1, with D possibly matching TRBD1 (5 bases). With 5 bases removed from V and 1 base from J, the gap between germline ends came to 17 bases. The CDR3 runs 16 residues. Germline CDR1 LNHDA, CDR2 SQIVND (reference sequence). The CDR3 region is CASSSKGRQPNTEAFF. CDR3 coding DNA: TGTGCCAGTAGTTCAAAGGGGCGACAACCGAACACTGAAGCTTTCTTT.

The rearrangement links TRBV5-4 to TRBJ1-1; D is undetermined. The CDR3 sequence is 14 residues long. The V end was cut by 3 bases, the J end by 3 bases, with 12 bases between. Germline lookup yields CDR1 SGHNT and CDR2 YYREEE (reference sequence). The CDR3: CASSSRSPYTEAFF. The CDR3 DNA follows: TGTGCCAGCAGCTCGCGGAGCCCTTACACTGAAGCTTTCTTT.

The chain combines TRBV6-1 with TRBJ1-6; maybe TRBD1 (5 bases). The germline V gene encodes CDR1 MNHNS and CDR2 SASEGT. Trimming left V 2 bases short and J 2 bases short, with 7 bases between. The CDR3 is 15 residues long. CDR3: CASSEQGPYNSPLHF. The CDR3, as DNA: TGTGCCAGCAGTGAACAGGGCCCCTATAATTCACCCCTCCACTTT.

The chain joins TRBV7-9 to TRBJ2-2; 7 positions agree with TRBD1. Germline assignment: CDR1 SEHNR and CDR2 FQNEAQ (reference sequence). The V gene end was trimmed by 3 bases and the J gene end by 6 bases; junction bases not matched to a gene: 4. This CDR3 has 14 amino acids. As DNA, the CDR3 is TGTGCCAGCAGCTTCACAGGGGTGGCCGGGGAGCTGTTTTTT. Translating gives CASSFTGVAGELFF.

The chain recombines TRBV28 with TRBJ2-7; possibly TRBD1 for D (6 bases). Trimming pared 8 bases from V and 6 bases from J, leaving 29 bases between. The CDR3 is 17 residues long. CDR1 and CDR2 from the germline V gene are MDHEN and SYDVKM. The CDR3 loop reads CASLIGGSGTTWGEQYF. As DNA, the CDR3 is TGTGCCAGCCTAATTGGCGGTTCGGGGACAACCTGGGGCGAGCAGTACTTC. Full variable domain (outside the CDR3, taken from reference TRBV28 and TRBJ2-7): DVKVTQSSRYLVKRTGEKVFLECVQDMDHENMFWYRQDPGLGLRLIYFSYDVKMKEKGDIPEGYSVSREKKERFSLILESASTNQTSMYLCASLIGGSGTTWGEQYFGPGTRLTVT.

CDR3 protein: CASRRDRGYGYTF. CDR3 in DNA: TGTGCCAGTAGGAGAGACAGGGGCTATGGCTACACCTTC. The rearrangement uses TRBV19 and TRBJ1-2; 8 positions agree with TRBD1. This CDR3 contains 13 residues. Germline CDR1 and CDR2: LNHDA and SQIVND (reference sequence). V lost 6 bases, J lost 4 bases, and 4 bases stayed unmatched.

CDR3 region: CAISGAAGSYEQYF. For the CDR3, the DNA is TGTGCCATCAGTGGGGCAGCCGGTTCCTACGAGCAGTACTTC. The chain is built from TRBV10-3 and TRBJ2-7; D remains unclear. The germline CDR1 and CDR2 sequences are ENHRY and SYGVKD. The V end was cut by 4 bases, the J end by 1 base, with 11 bases between. The CDR3 is 14 residues long.

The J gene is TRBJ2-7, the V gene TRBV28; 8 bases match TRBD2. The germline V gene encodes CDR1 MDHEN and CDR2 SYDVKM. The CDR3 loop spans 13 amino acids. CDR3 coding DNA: TGTGCGACCAGCGGACTAGCTTCGGACGAGCAGTACTTC. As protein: CATSGLASDEQYF.

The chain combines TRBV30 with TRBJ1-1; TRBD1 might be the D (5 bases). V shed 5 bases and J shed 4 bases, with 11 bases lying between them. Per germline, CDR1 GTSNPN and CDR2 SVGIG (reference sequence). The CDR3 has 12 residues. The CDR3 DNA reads TGTGCCTGGGGGGCGGGAAGCACTGAAGCTTTCTTT. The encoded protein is CAWGAGSTEAFF.

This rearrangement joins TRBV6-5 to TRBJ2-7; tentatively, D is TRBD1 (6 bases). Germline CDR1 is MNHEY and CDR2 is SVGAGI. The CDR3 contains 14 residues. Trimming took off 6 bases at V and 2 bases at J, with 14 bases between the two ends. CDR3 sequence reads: CASRLGDTTYEQYF. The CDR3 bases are TGTGCCAGCAGGTTGGGGGACACGACCTACGAGCAGTACTTC.

This CDR3 is CASSSLDSNSGNTIYF. The CDR3 DNA reads TGTGCCAGCAGCTCGCTCGACAGCAACTCTGGAAACACCATATATTTT. J is TRBJ1-3 and V is TRBV9, with D perhaps matching TRBD1 (5 bases). V was trimmed by 4 bases and J by 0 bases, leaving 14 bases between them. CDR3 length: 16 amino acids. Germline CDR1 and CDR2: SGDLS and YYNGEE.

The CDR3 reads CASSLGADEQFF. CDR3 sequence (DNA): TGTGCCAGCAGCTTGGGGGCGGATGAGCAGTTCTTC. The chain employs TRBV7-3 and TRBJ2-1, with D possibly matching TRBD1 (6 bases). CDR3 length: 12 residues. V shed 3 bases and J shed 8 bases, with 8 bases lying between them. Germline CDR1 SGHTA, CDR2 FQGTGA.

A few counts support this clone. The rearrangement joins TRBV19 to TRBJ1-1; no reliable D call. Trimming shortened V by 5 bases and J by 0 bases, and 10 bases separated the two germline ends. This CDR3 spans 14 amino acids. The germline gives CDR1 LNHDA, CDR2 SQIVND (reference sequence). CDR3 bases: TGTGCCAGTAGTTTCGGGAACATGAACACTGAAGCTTTCTTT. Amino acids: CASSFGNMNTEAFF.

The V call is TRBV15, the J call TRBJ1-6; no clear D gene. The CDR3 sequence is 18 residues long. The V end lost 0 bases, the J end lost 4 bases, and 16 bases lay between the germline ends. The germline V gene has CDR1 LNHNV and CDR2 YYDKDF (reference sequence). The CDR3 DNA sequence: TGTGCCACCAGCAGAGATCGTACATCGGGATGGTATAATTCACCCCTCCACTTT. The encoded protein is CATSRDRTSGWYNSPLHF. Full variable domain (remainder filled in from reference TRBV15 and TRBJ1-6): DAMVIQNPRYQVTQFGKPVTLSCSQTLNHNVMYWYQQKSSQAPKLLFHYYDKDFNNEADTPDNFQSRRPNTSFCFLDIRSPGLGDTAMYLCATSRDRTSGWYNSPLHFGNGTRLTVT.

The CDR3 loop is CASSSRDSLRSAEAFF. CDR3 nucleotide sequence: TGTGCCAGCAGCTCTCGGGACTCTTTACGTTCGGCTGAAGCTTTCTTT. This chain uses TRBV7-8 with TRBJ1-1, with D tentatively TRBD1 (5 bases). V was clipped by 4 bases and J by 6 bases, with 21 bases between them. CDR3 size: 16 residues. In germline, CDR1 is SGHVS, CDR2 FQNEAQ.